This T cell receptor beta chain was identified in a study of blood T cell repertoires in COVID-19. For the study at large: Sites across the United States, Italy and Spain contributed samples from acute and convalescent COVID-19. T cells, B-cell-depleted T cells, or PBMCs supplied cDNA or gDNA.

Recruited during active infection, patients (from Seattle) were subsequently followed longitudinally. Original processing methods: Amplification of reference gene primers provided the estimated nucleated cell counts. Assay used: immunoSEQ multiplex PCR; TCRdb lists only in-frame clones, some missing. Clonal size and the V and J genes are those of that table, whereas D and trimming came from the DNA. Counted here are under 250,000 clones, roughly 90% occurring once; the ten biggest clones make up roughly a sixth. V lost 3 bases and J lost 7, with 16 bases in between. Germline loops: CDR1 WNHNN, CDR2 SYGVQD (reference sequence). The CDR3 runs 15 residues.

The receptor was isolated from a man aged 50 to 60 with COVID-19, enrolled during active disease. The chain is built from TRBV10-1 and TRBJ1-5; D not certain. Material for sequencing was peripheral blood. The CDR3 here is CASSDSDVSGQPQHF. The CDR3 nucleotides read TGCGCCAGCAGTGACTCGGACGTGAGCGGCCAGCCCCAGCATTTT.